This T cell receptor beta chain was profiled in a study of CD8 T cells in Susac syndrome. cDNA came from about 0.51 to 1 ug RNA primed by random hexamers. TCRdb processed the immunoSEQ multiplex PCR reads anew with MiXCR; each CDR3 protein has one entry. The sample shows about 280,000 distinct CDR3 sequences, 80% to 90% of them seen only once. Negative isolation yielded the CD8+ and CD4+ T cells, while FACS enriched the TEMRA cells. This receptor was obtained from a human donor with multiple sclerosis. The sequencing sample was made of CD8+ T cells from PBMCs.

The DNA for the CDR3 is TGTGCCAGCAGCTCGCCTCCCGGGACTAGCGGTACTTACGAGCAGTACTTC. Translated, it gives CASSSPPGTSGTYEQYF. The chain joins TRBV7-9 to TRBJ2-7; 11 bases fit TRBD2. Losses at the gene ends were 4 bases for V and 4 bases for J; bases not matched to a gene: 12. The germline V gene encodes CDR1 SEHNR and CDR2 FQNEAQ (reference sequence). The length of the CDR3 is 17 residues.